The 3 T cell receptor beta chains below all came from one sample that was sequenced in a study of blood T cell repertoires in COVID-19. TCRdb's table, derived via immunoSEQ multiplex PCR, lists solely in-frame clones and lacks some. Found here are hundreds of thousands of clones, roughly 90% of them singletons; the top ten hold approximately 3%. The sequenced sample was peripheral blood. The receptors come from a woman in her twenties or thirties with COVID-19, enrolled during active disease.

The rearrangement links TRBV14 to TRBJ2-7, with D possibly being TRBD2 (6 bases). CDR1 and CDR2 (germline): SGHDN, FVKESK. The CDR3 consists of 13 residues. V was trimmed by 1 base and J by 3 bases, leaving 7 bases between them. The CDR3 coding sequence is TGTGCCAGCAGCCAAGGACTAGTCTACGAGCAGTACGTC. Its protein product is CASSQGLVYEQYV.

This clone has a handful of counts. V gene TRBV6-5 combines with J gene TRBJ2-7; 9 bases line up with TRBD2. CDR1 MNHEY and CDR2 SVGAGI come from the germline V gene. The CDR3 has 14 amino acids. The J segment lost 3 bases and the V segment lost 6 bases, leaving 6 bases of the junction unmatched. The CDR3 loop is CASRETSGLYEQYV. In DNA, the CDR3 is TGTGCCAGCAGGGAGACTAGCGGCCTCTACGAGCAGTACGTC.

V is TRBV11-3 and J is TRBJ2-2, with 10 bases lining up with TRBD1. CDR3 size: 16 residues. The germline V gene encodes CDR1 SGHNT and CDR2 YENEEA. With V trimmed by 3 bases and J by 5 bases, 6 bases remained unmatched. CDR3: CASSFLGGQGTGELFF. CDR3 DNA sequence: TGTGCCAGCAGCTTTTTAGGGGGACAGGGGACCGGGGAGCTGTTTTTT.